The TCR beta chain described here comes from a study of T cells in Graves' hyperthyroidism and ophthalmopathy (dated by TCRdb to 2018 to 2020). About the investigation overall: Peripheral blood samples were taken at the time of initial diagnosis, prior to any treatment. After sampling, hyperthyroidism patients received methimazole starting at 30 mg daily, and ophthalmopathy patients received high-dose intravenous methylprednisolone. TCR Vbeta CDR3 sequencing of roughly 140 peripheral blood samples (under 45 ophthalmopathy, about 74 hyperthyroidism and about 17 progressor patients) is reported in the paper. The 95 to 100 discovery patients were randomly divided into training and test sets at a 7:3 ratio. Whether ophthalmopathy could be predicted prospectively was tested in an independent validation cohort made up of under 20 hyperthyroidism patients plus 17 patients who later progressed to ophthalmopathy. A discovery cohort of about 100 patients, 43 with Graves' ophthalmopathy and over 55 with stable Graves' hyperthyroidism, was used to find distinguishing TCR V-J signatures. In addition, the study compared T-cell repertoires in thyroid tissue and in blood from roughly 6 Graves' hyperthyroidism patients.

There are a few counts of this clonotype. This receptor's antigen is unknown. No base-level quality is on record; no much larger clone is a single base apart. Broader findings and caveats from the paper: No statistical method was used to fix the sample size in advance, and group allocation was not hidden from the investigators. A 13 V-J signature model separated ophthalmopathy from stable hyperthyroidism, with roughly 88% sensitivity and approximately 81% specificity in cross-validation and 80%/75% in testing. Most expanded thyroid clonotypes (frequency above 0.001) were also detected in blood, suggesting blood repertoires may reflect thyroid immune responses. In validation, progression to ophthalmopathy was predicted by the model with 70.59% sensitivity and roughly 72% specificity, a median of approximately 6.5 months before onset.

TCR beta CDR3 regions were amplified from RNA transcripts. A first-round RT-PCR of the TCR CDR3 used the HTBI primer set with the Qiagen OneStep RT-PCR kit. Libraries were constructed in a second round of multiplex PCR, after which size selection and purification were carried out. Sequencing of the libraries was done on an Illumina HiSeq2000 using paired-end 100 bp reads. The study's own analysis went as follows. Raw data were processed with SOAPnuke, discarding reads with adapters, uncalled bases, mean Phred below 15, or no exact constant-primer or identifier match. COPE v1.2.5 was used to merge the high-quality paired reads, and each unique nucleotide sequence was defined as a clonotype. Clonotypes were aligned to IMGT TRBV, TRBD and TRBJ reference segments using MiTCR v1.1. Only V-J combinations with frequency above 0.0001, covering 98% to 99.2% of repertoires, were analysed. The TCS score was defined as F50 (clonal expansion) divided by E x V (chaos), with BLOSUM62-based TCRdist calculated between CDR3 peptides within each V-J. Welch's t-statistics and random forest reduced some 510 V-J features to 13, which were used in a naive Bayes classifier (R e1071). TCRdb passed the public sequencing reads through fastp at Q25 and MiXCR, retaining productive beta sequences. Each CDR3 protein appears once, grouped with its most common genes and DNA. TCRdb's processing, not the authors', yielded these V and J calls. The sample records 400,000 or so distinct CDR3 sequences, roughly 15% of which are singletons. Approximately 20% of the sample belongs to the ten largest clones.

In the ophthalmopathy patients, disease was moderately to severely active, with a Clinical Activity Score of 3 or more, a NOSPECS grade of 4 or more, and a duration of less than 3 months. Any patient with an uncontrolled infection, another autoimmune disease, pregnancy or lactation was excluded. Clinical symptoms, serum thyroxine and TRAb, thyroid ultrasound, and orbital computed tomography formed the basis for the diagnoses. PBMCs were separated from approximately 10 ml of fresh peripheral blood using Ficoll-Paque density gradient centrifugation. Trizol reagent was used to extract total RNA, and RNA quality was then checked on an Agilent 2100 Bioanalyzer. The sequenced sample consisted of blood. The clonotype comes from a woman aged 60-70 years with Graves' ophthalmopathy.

This receptor carries the CDR3 CASSSRGGRNDEQFF. The nucleotide sequence is TGTGCCAGCAGCTCCCGAGGGGGCAGAAACGATGAGCAGTTCTTC. The sequence joins TRBV11-2 to TRBJ2-1, and TRBD1 aligns with 7 junction nucleotides. Germline trimming amounts to 4 bases on V and 8 bases on J, with 11 as the count of junction bases outside the gene matches. Reading the germline V gene gives CDR1 SGHAT and CDR2 FQNNGV. The CDR3 runs 15 residues from the cysteine to the phenylalanine. The DNA shown is the 45-base CDR3, in frame from base 1.